This T cell receptor beta chain came from a study of blood T cell repertoires in COVID-19 (dated by TCRdb to 2018 to 2020). Some background on the complete study: Samples from collaborators originated in the United States, Italy and Spain and spanned both the acute and convalescent phases of COVID-19. HLA class I and class II types, where available, came from metadata supplied by the sample provider rather than from assay-based typing. The samples were drawn from the first 160 participants of the ongoing ImmuneRACE study and from about 1,200 subjects provided by 6 global collaborators. Nearly every sample came with metadata listing a de-identified subject ID, COVID-19 status, age in years and sex. Deeply sampled blood TCRbeta repertoires from subjects exposed to, actively infected with, or recovered from COVID-19 were included in the dataset. The prospective study material was composed of cDNA or gDNA derived from T cells, B-cell-depleted T cells, or PBMCs. The repertoires were released in a freely available public database meant as a resource for research on the immune response to SARS-CoV-2.

Whole blood was collected in K2EDTA tubes by collaborating institutions according to the institutions' own protocols. For TCRbeta analysis, collaborators shipped samples in one of three forms: frozen whole blood, isolated PBMCs, or DNA extracted from either of those sample types. V and J are trimmed by 9 bases and 7 bases, and the gene matches miss 6 bases of the junction. The germline V gene encodes CDR1 LNHDA and CDR2 SQIVND (reference sequence). The CDR3, cysteine through phenylalanine, is 13 amino acids long. Only CDR3 DNA remains: 39 bases, in frame from the first base. TCRbeta CDR3 regions were amplified from genomic DNA by means of the immunoSEQ Assay, a bias-controlled multiplex PCR. Under the source paper's analysis protocol: The number of nucleated cells in each sample was estimated from the amplification of reference gene primers within the assay. Sequence reads were collapsed and filtered to measure the absolute abundance of every unique TCRbeta CDR3 rearrangement. Productive Simpson clonality was computed per sample as the square root of Simpson's diversity index over productive rearrangements. As stored in TCRdb, this immuneACCESS dataset retains in-frame rearrangements with V and J assigned. A fraction of the clones does not appear; measured against another copy, unresolved V genes explain less than half of the discrepancy, and the remainder lacks a known reason. D and trimming were read from the DNA, whereas the V and J calls and clone size are those reported in that table. The sample table records some 83,000 clones; about nine tenths of these occur just once. Over 0.35% of the sample is taken by the ten largest.

Results the study describes overall, beyond this receptor: The amount of clinical and demographic metadata varied by source and participant and was provided uncurated.

On this clone: The clone's antigen remains unknown. Base qualities are missing; no much larger clone stands one base away.

Sequenced input: peripheral blood. The TCR was taken from a man aged 55 to 70 with acute or convalescent COVID-19. The chain couples TRBV19 to TRBJ1-6, and 7 junctional nucleotides match TRBD1. At the DNA level, the sequence is TGTGCCAGCACAGACAGGGTCAATTCACCCCTCCACTTT. The translation is CASTDRVNSPLHF.